This TCR beta chain was sequenced in a study of T cells in Graves' hyperthyroidism and ophthalmopathy. TCR beta CDR3 regions were amplified from RNA. The study used the HTBI primer set for a first-round RT-PCR of the TCR CDR3. MiXCR, applied by TCRdb to the multiplex PCR reads, yields one record per CDR3 protein. The table shows more than 550,000 distinct CDR3 sequences, with approximately 19% occurring only once. V was trimmed by 5 bases and J by 3 bases, leaving 10 bases between them. CDR1 and CDR2 (germline): LNHDA, SQIVND (reference sequence). This CDR3 has 14 residues. This sequence originates from a woman between 45 and 65 years old with Graves' hyperthyroidism that later progressed to Graves' ophthalmopathy. The rearrangement joins TRBV19 to TRBJ1-4, with D uncertain. The sequenced material came from blood. DNA for the CDR3: TGTGCCAGTAGTCGGCAGGCGGCTAATGAAAAACTGTTTTTT. Its translation is CASSRQAANEKLFF.